Sequencing of this TCR beta chain was carried out in a study of blood T cells in healthy people across ages. Looked up from germline, CDR1 is MGHRA and CDR2 is YSYEKL. Trimming left V 4 bases short and J 0 bases short, with 12 bases between. This CDR3 comprises 15 residues. Each sample yielded at least 6 million isolated PBMCs. Extracted total RNA amounted to at least 5 micrograms for each sample. This clonotype was detected only a few times. Next came a second PCR, run for about 6 to 12 cycles, which used a sample-barcoded 5' primer along with a J-beta primer mix. Every cDNA molecule bore a tag from a template-switch adaptor containing 12 random nucleotides. Using its own MiXCR run on the 5' RACE reads, TCRdb lists one record per CDR3 protein. The sample has approximately 580,000 distinct CDR3 sequences; about 25% are singletons. This sample was shared with a second study, whose subject was T cells of mothers and their children. That source reports: Slightly higher overlap, not significant, was seen in related mother-child pairs than in unrelated pairs.

The sequenced sample was blood. This clonotype originated in a boy between 10 and 17 years old in good health. The V gene is TRBV4-1, the J gene TRBJ2-5; the D is unclear. The CDR3 region has the DNA TGCGCCAGCAGCCCCAACCCCGCATACCAAGAGACCCAGTACTTC. Translation gives CASSPNPAYQETQYF.